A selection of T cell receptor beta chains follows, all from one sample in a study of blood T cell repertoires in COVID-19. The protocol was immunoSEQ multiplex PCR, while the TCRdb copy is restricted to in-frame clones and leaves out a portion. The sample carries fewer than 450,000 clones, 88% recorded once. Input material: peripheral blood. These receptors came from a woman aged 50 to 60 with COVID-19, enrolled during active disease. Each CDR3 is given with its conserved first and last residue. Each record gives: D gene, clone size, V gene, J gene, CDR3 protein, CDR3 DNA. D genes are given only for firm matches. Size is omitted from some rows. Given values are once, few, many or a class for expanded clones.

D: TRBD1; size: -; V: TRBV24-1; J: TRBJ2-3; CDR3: CATSDPSPGQKADTQYF; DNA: TGTGCCACCAGTGACCCGAGTCCGGGACAGAAGGCAGATACGCAGTATTTT
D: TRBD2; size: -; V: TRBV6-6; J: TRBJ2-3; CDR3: CASSPPAGAPSSTDTQYF; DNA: TGTGCCAGCAGTCCCCCAGCGGGGGCCCCCTCTAGCACAGATACGCAGTATTTT
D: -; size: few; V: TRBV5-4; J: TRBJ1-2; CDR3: CASTHILGPNYGYTF; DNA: TGTGCCAGCACACACATCTTGGGGCCTAACTATGGCTACACCTTC
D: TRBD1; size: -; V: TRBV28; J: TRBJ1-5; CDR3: CASIRGQGENNQPQHF; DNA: TGTGCCAGCATCAGAGGACAGGGGGAAAACAATCAGCCCCAGCATTTT
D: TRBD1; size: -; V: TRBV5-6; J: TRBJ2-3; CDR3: CASSLPGTGGPDTQYF; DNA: TGTGCCAGCAGCCTCCCCGGGACAGGGGGCCCAGATACGCAGTATTTT
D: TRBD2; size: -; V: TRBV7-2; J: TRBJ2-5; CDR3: CASSGTSGVQETQYF; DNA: TGTGCCAGCAGCGGGACTAGCGGGGTCCAAGAGACCCAGTACTTC
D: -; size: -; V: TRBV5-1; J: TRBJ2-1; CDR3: CASSRDGGMTSEQFF; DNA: TGCGCCAGCAGCAGGGATGGGGGGATGACTAGTGAGCAGTTCTTC
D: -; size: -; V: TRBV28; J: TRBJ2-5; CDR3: CASSFFRMQGGEARETQYF; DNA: TGTGCCAGCAGTTTTTTTCGGATGCAGGGGGGTGAGGCTAGAGAGACCCAGTACTTC
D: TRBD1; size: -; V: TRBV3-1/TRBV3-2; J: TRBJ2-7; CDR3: CASSQAGGPYEQYF; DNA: TGTGCCAGCAGCCAGGCAGGGGGACCCTACGAGCAGTACTTC
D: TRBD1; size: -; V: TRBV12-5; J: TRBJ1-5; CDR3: CASGLVLETGDNFSNQPQHF; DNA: TGTGCTAGTGGTTTGGTACTTGAGACAGGGGACAACTTTAGCAATCAGCCCCAGCATTTT
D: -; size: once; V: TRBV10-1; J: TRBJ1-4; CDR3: CASSGGATNEKLFF; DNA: TGCGCCAGCAGTGGGGGAGCAACTAATGAAAAACTGTTTTTT
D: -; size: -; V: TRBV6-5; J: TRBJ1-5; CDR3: CASRNTENQPQHF; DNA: TGTGCCAGCAGAAACACCGAAAATCAGCCCCAGCATTTT
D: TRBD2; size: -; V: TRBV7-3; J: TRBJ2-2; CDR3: CASLNTGGGTGELFF; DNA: TGTGCCAGTCTAAATACGGGGGGAGGAACCGGGGAGCTGTTTTTT
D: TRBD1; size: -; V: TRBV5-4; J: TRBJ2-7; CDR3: CASSLAGTAFYEQYF; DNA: TGTGCCAGCAGCTTGGCCGGGACAGCATTCTACGAGCAGTACTTC
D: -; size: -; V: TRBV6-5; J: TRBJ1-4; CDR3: CATLRGEKLFF; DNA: TGTGCCACCCTTAGGGGTGAAAAACTGTTTTTT
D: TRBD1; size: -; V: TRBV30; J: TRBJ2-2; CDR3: CAWWDSQHTGELFF; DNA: TGTGCCTGGTGGGACAGCCAACACACCGGGGAGCTGTTTTTT
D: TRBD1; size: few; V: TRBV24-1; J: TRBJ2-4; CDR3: CATSDLWGQGREDIQYF; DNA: TGTGCCACCAGTGATTTGTGGGGACAGGGGAGGGAAGACATTCAGTACTTC
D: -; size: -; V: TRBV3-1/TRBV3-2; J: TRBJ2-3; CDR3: CASSQDREDTQYF; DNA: TGTGCCAGCAGCCAAGATAGGGAGGATACGCAGTATTTT
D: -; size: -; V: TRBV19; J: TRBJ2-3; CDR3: CASSIGGGLADTQYF; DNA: TGTGCCAGTAGTATTGGGGGGGGGCTGGCAGATACGCAGTATTTT
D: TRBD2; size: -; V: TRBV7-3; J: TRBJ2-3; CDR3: CASSLTRGGSDTQYF; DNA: TGTGCCAGCAGCTTAACGCGGGGGGGCTCAGATACGCAGTATTTT
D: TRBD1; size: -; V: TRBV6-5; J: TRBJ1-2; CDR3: CASVRDRVGYTF; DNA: TGTGCCAGCGTAAGGGACAGGGTTGGCTACACCTTC
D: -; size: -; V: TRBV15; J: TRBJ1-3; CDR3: CATSRDGRDSFDPGNTIYF; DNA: TGTGCCACCAGCAGAGATGGACGGGACTCCTTCGACCCTGGAAACACCATATATTTT
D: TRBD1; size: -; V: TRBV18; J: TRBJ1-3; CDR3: CASSPTTGDSSGNTIYF; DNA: TGTGCCAGCTCGCCGACCACAGGGGACAGCTCTGGAAACACCATATATTTT
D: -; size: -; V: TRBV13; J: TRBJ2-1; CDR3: CASSLLSSGEQFF; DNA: TGTGCCAGCAGCTTATTATCATCGGGTGAGCAGTTCTTC
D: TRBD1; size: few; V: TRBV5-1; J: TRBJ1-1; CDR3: CASSLGETGLNTEAFF; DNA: TGCGCCAGCAGCTTGGGGGAGACAGGGTTGAACACTGAAGCTTTCTTT
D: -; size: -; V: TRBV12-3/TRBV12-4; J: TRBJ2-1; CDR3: CASSLTQGEQFF; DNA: TGTGCCAGCAGTTTGACCCAGGGTGAGCAGTTCTTC
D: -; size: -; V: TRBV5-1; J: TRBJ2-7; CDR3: CASSLVGGAVSSYEQYF; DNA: TGCGCCAGCAGCTTGGTTGGCGGGGCGGTGAGCTCCTACGAGCAGTACTTC
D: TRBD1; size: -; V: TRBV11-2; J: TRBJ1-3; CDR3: CASSLGGQTNTIYF; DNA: TGTGCCAGCAGCTTGGGGGGACAGACAAACACCATATATTTT
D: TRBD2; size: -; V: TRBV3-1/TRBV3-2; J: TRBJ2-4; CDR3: CASSLGALAGARDIQYF; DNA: TGTGCCAGCAGCCTCGGGGCACTAGCGGGGGCTAGGGACATTCAGTACTTC
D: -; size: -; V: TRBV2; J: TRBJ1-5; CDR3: CASSPGNQPQHF; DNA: TGTGCCAGCAGCCCGGGTAATCAGCCCCAGCATTTT
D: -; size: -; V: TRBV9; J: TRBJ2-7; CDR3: CASSPDPHGGLDEQYF; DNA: TGTGCCAGCAGCCCAGACCCCCACGGGGGGCTCGACGAGCAGTACTTC
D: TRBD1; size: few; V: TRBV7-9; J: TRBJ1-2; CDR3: CASSYTGEYGYTF; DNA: TGTGCCAGCAGCTATACAGGGGAATATGGCTACACCTTC
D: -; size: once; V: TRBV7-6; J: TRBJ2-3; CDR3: CASSKSFSAGAVDTQYF; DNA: TGTGCCAGCAGCAAATCTTTTAGCGCGGGGGCGGTAGATACGCAGTATTTT
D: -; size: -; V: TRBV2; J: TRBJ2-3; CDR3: CASTRGYTDTQYF; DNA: TGTGCCAGCACGAGAGGGTATACAGATACGCAGTATTTT
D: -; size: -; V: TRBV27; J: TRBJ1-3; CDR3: CASSLKGLSGNTIYF; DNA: TGTGCCAGCAGTTTGAAGGGGCTCTCTGGAAACACCATATATTTT
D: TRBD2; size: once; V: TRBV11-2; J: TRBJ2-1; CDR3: CASSLQRGANEQFF; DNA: TGTGCCAGCAGCTTACAGCGGGGGGCCAATGAGCAGTTCTTC
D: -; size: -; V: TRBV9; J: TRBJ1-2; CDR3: CASKGEGYTF; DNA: TGTGCCAGCAAGGGGGAAGGCTACACCTTC
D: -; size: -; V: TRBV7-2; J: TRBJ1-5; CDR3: CASSFRGYSNQPQHF; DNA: TGTGCCAGCAGCTTCAGGGGTTATAGCAATCAGCCCCAGCATTTT
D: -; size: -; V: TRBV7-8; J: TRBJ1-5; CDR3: CASSPSDQPQHF; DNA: TGTGCCAGCAGCCCTTCGGATCAGCCCCAGCATTTT
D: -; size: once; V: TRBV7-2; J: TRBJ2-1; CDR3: CASSAQESSYNEQFF; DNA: TGTGCCAGCAGCGCCCAAGAGAGCTCCTACAATGAGCAGTTCTTC
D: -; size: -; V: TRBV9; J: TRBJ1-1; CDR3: CASSPLGTSNTEAFF; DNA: TGTGCCAGCAGTCCTCTCGGGACATCGAACACTGAAGCTTTCTTT
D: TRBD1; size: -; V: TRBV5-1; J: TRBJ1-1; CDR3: CASSLTGMDTEAFF; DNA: TGCGCCAGCAGTTTGACAGGGATGGACACTGAAGCTTTCTTT
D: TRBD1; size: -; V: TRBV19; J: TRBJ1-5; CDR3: CASSLTGDQPQHF; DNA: TGTGCCAGTAGTTTAACAGGGGATCAGCCCCAGCATTTT
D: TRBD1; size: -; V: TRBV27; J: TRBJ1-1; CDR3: CASWRGLSTEAFF; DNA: TGTGCCAGCTGGAGGGGGCTTAGCACTGAAGCTTTCTTT
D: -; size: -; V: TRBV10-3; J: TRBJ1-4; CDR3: CAISESKGEGKLFF; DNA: TGTGCCATCAGTGAGTCGAAAGGTGAGGGAAAACTGTTTTTT